These T cell receptor beta chains were read from a single sample in a study of cytomegalovirus exposure and HLA in healthy donors. Repertoires were generated with immunoSEQ multiplex PCR, while TCRdb's copy carries only in-frame clones and drops some. In the table there are about 110,000 clones, 88% of which are singletons. Sequencing was carried out using PBMCs. The receptor set was obtained from a woman aged 30 to 39 in good health and CMV-seropositive. Each CDR3 is given with its conserved first and last residue. The order of the fields is J gene, D gene, V gene, clone size, CDR3 protein, CDR3 DNA. D genes are given only for firm matches. The listing skips clone size in some rows; elsewhere it reads once, few, many or a size class.

TRBJ2-7 | . | TRBV28 | . | CASSTPGRRSTYEQYF | TGTGCCAGCAGTACACCCGGTAGACGGAGCACCTACGAGCAGTACTTC
TRBJ2-5 | . | TRBV10-3 | . | CAISDDPFGRFRAETQYF | TGTGCCATCAGTGACGATCCCTTTGGGCGTTTCAGGGCTGAGACCCAGTACTTC
TRBJ2-1 | TRBD1 | TRBV4-1 | once | CASSQAGTGSYNEQFF | TGCGCCAGCAGCCAGGCCGGGACAGGGTCCTACAATGAGCAGTTCTTC
TRBJ2-5 | TRBD1 | TRBV6-6 | . | CASSLTGTGAETQYF | TGTGCCAGCAGTCTGACCGGGACAGGGGCCGAGACCCAGTACTTC
TRBJ2-7 | . | TRBV5-1 | . | CASSPYEQYF | TGCGCCAGCAGCCCTTACGAGCAGTACTTC
TRBJ2-2 | . | TRBV11-2 | once | CASSFPLGELFF | TGTGCCAGCAGCTTTCCCCTCGGGGAGCTGTTTTTT
TRBJ1-2 | . | TRBV29-1 | . | CSVETGNYGYTF | TGCAGCGTTGAAACAGGAAACTATGGCTACACCTTC
TRBJ2-6 | . | TRBV2 | . | CASNGEGANVLTF | TGTGCCAGCAACGGGGAGGGGGCCAACGTCCTGACTTTC
TRBJ1-2 | . | TRBV15 | few | CATSTQGNYGYTF | TGTGCCACCAGCACGCAGGGGAACTATGGCTACACCTTC
TRBJ2-3 | . | TRBV14 | . | CASSQDYVDLPRMVHIVIQDTQYF | TGTGCCAGCAGCCAAGATTACGTCGATCTTCCTCGAATGGTACACATTGTTATCCAGGATACGCAGTATTTT
TRBJ2-1 | TRBD2 | TRBV5-6 | . | CASSWGSSGLYNEQFF | TGTGCCAGCAGCTGGGGGAGTAGCGGGTTATACAATGAGCAGTTCTTC
TRBJ2-1 | . | TRBV2 | . | CASRAITGRSYNEQFF | TGTGCCAGCAGGGCCATTACAGGGAGATCCTACAATGAGCAGTTCTTC
TRBJ2-4 | TRBD2 | TRBV4-3 | . | CASSPWGTSGNAKSIQYF | TGCGCCAGCAGCCCCTGGGGTACTAGCGGGAATGCCAAAAGCATTCAGTACTTC
TRBJ2-5 | . | TRBV5-1 | few | CASSLGTRQETQYF | TGCGCCAGCAGCCTCGGGACTCGCCAAGAGACCCAGTACTTC
TRBJ2-1 | . | TRBV10-3 | . | CAISDSGTPGDEQFF | TGTGCCATCAGTGACTCCGGGACTCCTGGCGATGAGCAGTTCTTC
TRBJ2-7 | TRBD1 | TRBV19 | . | CASSIGRDRGHEQYF | TGTGCCAGTAGTATAGGCCGGGACAGGGGCCACGAGCAGTACTTC
TRBJ1-5 | . | TRBV27 | . | CASSLNGNWPQHF | TGTGCCAGCAGTTTAAACGGGAATTGGCCCCAGCATTTT
TRBJ2-7 | TRBD2 | TRBV4-2 | . | CASSPSASGPYEQYF | TGTGCCAGCAGCCCTTCGGCTAGCGGGCCATACGAGCAGTACTTC